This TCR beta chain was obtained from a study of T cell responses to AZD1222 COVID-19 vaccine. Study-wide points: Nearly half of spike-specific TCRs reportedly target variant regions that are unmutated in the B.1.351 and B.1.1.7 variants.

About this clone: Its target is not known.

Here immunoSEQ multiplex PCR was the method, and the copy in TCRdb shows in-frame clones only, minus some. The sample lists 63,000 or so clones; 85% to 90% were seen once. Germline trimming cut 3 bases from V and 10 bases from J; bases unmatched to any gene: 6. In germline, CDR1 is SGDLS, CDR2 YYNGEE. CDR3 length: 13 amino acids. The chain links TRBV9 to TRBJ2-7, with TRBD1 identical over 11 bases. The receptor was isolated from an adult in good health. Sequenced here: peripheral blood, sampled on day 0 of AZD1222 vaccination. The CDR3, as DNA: TGTGCCAGCAGCGCGGGACAGGGGGATATTCAGTACTTC. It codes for CASSAGQGDIQYF.